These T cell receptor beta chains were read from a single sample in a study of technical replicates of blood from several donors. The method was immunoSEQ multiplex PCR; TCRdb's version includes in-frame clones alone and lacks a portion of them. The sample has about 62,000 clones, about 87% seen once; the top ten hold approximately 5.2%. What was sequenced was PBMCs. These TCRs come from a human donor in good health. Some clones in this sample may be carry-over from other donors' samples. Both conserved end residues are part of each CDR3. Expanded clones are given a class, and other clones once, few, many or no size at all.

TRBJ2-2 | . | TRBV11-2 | CASSSGVLAVGTGELFF
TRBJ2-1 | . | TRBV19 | CASSMSGIGGNEQFF
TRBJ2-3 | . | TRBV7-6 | CASSFGLAESTDTQYF
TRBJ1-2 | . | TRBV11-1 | CASTKTGDANYGYTF
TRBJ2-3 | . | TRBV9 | CASSVSLAGADTQYF
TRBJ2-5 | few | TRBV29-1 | CSSEVQETQYF
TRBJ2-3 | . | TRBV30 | CAWTPGTADTQYF
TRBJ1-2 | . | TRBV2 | CASHREYGYTF
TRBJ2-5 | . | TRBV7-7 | CASSSTTSGGETQYF
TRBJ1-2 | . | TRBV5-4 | CASSWTGGGYTF
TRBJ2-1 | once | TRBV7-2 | CASSFEGHEQFF
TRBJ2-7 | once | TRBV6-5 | CASRPGQGRGEQYF
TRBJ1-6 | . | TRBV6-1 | CASSAGGFGSPLHF
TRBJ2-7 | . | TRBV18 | CASSPGPGFYEQYF
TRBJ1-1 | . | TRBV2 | CASNRGKSSNTEAFF
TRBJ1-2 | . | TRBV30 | CAWSAGINYGYTF
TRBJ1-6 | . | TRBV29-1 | CSVQGSRNSPLHF
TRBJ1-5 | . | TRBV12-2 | CASRRGQPHNQPQHF
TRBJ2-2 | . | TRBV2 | CASSLATGELFF
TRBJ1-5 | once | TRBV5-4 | CASSLPSREQPQHF
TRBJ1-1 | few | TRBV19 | CASSTPGDTEAFF
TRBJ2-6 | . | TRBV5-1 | CASSLIVSGANVLTF
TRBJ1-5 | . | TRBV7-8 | CASSIGDRASQPQHF
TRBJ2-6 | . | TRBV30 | CASNSGTGTSSGANVLTF